The T cell receptor beta chain under discussion was sequenced for a study of beta chain features in type 1 diabetes. V lost 5 bases, J lost 0 bases, and 10 bases stayed unmatched. Germline values: CDR1 LNHDA, CDR2 SQIVND (reference sequence). The CDR3 has 17 amino acids. This clone has only a few counts. Reverse transcribing all isolated RNA meant expressed TCRB transcripts were sequenced. Using immunoSEQ multiplex PCR, the repertoire was profiled, and TCRdb retains in-frame clones only, with some absent. The data contain approximately 250,000 clones, around 9.6% of them singletons. This clonotype originated in a woman aged 18 to 35 in good health. The sequenced sample was naive CD4+ T cells from blood. The chain uses TRBV19 and TRBJ2-4; 7 positions match TRBD2. The CDR3 reads CASSATGGTLAKNIQYF. As DNA, the CDR3 is TGTGCCAGTAGTGCGACCGGGGGGACCTTAGCCAAAAACATTCAGTACTTC.